The present T cell receptor (beta chain) was sequenced within a study of T cells after yellow fever vaccination. Whole-study results and caveats: Peaking on day 5 versus 15, the secondary response was faster but weaker. Of the clonotypes, a small share occurred in both CD4 and CD8 compartments. Booster samples showed a return of most primary-vaccination clones (about 97% CD4, approximately 90% CD8).

With respect to this clonotype: What it binds is unknown.

Germline lookup yields CDR1 DFQATT and CDR2 SNEGSKA (reference sequence). This CDR3 spans 12 amino acids. Trimming took 5 bases from V and 3 from J; bases not matched to a gene: 1. The authors made TCR cDNA by 5'RACE template switching, adding a universal primer site and UMIs. TCRdb analysed the 5' RACE reads with MiXCR anew, one entry per CDR3 protein. The top ten hold about 14% of the sample, which has just under 600,000 distinct CDR3 sequences, approximately 13% seen once. The rearrangement uses TRBV20-1 and TRBJ2-5, with 9 bases matching TRBD2. The TCR originated in a man aged 30 to 39 who received the YFV17D yellow fever vaccine. Sequences were derived from PBMCs, sampled on the day of the yellow fever booster vaccination. The CDR3 sequence is CSAPSGKETQYF. CDR3 DNA: TGCAGTGCTCCTAGCGGGAAAGAGACCCAGTACTTC.